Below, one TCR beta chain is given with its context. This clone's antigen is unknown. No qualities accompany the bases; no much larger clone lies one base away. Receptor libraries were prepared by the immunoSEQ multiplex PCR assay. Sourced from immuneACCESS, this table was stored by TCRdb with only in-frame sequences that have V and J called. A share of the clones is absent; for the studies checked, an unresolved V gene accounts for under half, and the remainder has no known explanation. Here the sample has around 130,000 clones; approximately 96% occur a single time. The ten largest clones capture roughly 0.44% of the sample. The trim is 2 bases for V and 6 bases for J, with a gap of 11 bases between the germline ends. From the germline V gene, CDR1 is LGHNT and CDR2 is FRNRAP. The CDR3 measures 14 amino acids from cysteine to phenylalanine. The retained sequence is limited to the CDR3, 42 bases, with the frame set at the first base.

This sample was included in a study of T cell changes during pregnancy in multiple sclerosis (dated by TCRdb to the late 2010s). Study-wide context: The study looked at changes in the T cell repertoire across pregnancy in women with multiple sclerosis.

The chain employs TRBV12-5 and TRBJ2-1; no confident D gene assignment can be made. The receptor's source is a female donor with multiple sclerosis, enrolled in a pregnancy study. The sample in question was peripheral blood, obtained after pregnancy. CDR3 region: CASGLPDLGNEQFF. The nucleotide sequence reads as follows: TGTGCTAGTGGTTTGCCAGACTTGGGCAATGAGCAGTTCTTC.